One sample yielded the 27 T cell receptor beta chains listed below, sequenced in a study of cytomegalovirus exposure and HLA in healthy donors. 13 Jbeta primers and 60 Vbeta primers were used for the PCR. Assay used: immunoSEQ multiplex PCR; TCRdb lists only in-frame clones, some missing. Here the sample spans approximately 170,000 clones, 60% to 85% being singletons. Material for sequencing was PBMCs. The receptors were sampled from a male donor in good health and CMV-seropositive.

V and J are TRBV9 and TRBJ2-5; 8 nucleotides agree with TRBD2. The CDR3 covers 16 residues. J gave up 5 bases and V 2 bases, and 11 bases lay outside the gene matches. CDR1 SGDLS and CDR2 YYNGEE come from the germline V gene. The CDR3 DNA reads TGTGCCAGCAGCGTGGCGGGGGGCGGGCCTATTGAGACCCAGTACTTC. As protein: CASSVAGGGPIETQYF. The full variable domain, in which reference TRBV9 and TRBJ2-5 provide the parts outside the CDR3, is DSGVTQTPKHLITATGQRVTLRCSPRSGDLSVYWYQQSLDQGLQFLIQYYNGEERAKGNILERFSAQQFPDLHSELNLSSLELGDSALYFCASSVAGGGPIETQYFGPGTRLLVL.

The genes are TRBV6-1 and TRBJ2-3; weak D call: TRBD1 (6 bases). Per germline, CDR1 MNHNS and CDR2 SASEGT. Trimming shortened V by 6 bases and J by 0 bases, and 10 bases separated the two germline ends. The CDR3 is 14 amino acids. The CDR3 bases are TGTGCCAGCAGAAGGACAGCTAGCACAGATACGCAGTATTTT. Its protein is CASRRTASTDTQYF.

This clone was found a few times. The rearrangement links TRBV5-6 to TRBJ1-5; D is uncertain. This CDR3 region has 16 residues. Trimming left V 4 bases short and J 3 bases short, with 17 bases between. Germline-derived CDR1 and CDR2 are SGHDT and YYEEEE. CDR3 in DNA: TGTGCCAGCAGCGAACACGGCGGCGGAACCAATCAGCCCCAGCATTTT. This codes for CASSEHGGGTNQPQHF.

The chain couples TRBV4-1 to TRBJ2-1, with 14 nucleotides matching TRBD2. Looked up from germline, CDR1 is MGHRA and CDR2 is YSYEKL. This CDR3 contains 18 residues. V shed 2 bases and J 9 bases; nucleotides not matched to a gene: 12. The CDR3 region has the DNA TGCGCCAGCAGCCAAATGACTAGCGGGGGGGCTCAATCGGCTGAGCAGTTCTTC. It is translated as CASSQMTSGGAQSAEQFF.

The chain uses TRBV27 and TRBJ2-7; 7 nucleotides agree with TRBD1. The J segment lost 2 bases and the V segment lost 2 bases, leaving 3 bases of the junction unmatched. Germline V CDR1 and CDR2: MNHEY, SMNVEV (reference sequence). The CDR3 is 14 amino acids. This chain's CDR3 is CASSLAGGTYEQYF. DNA of the CDR3: TGTGCCAGCAGTTTAGCAGGGGGTACCTACGAGCAGTACTTC.

This chain links TRBV6-5 with TRBJ2-1, with 12 bases lining up with TRBD2. The germline CDR1 and CDR2 sequences are MNHEY and SVGAGI. The CDR3 is made up of 15 amino acids. Unmatched junction bases numbered 3, after V lost 0 bases and J lost 9 bases. CDR3 region: CASSYSATSGGEQFF. In DNA form, the CDR3 reads TGTGCCAGCAGTTACTCCGCGACTAGCGGGGGTGAGCAGTTCTTC.

The V gene is TRBV6-1, the J gene TRBJ1-2, with unresolved D. This CDR3 comprises 12 residues. V was clipped by 4 bases and J by 8 bases, with 11 bases between them. Germline CDR1 MNHNS, CDR2 SASEGT. The CDR3 nucleotides read TGTGCCAGCAGTGCCCAACTGGTCGGCTACACCTTC. Translating it yields CASSAQLVGYTF.

This rearrangement joins TRBV27 to TRBJ2-1; a weak D match, TRBD1 (5 bases). Germline-derived CDR1 and CDR2 are MNHEY and SMNVEV (reference sequence). Deletions cut 4 bases from V and 2 bases from J, with 9 bases between. The CDR3 spans 14 residues. CDR3 residues: CASSYQGPYNEQFF. CDR3 DNA sequence: TGTGCCAGCAGTTACCAGGGCCCCTACAATGAGCAGTTCTTC.

The rearrangement joins TRBV5-8 to TRBJ2-5; 9 nucleotides line up with TRBD2. CDR3 length equals 13 residues. Per germline, CDR1 SGHTS and CDR2 YDEGEE. The J segment lost 5 bases and the V segment lost 5 bases, leaving 4 bases of the junction unmatched. The CDR3 region has the DNA TGTGCCAGCAGGCGGGGGGGCCGTGAGACCCAGTACTTC. Protein product: CASRRGGRETQYF. The full variable domain, completed using reference TRBV5-8 and TRBJ2-5, is EAGVTQSPTHLIKTRGQQATLRCSPISGHTSVYWYQQALGLGLQFLLWYDEGEERNRGNFPPRFSGRQFPNYSSELNVNALELEDSALYLCASRRGGRETQYFGPGTRLLVL.

In this sample, this clone turned up once. V is TRBV13 and J is TRBJ1-3; maybe TRBD1 (5 bases). The germline gives CDR1 PRHDT, CDR2 FYEKMQ (reference sequence). V was shortened by 11 bases and J by 3 bases, with 20 bases between the two germline ends. The CDR3 is 15 amino acids. The CDR3 region is CASSSVGLYGNTIYF. In DNA, the CDR3 is TGTGCCTCCTCTTCGGTGGGACTTTATGGAAACACCATATATTTT.

The chain uses TRBV5-4 and TRBJ2-1; D unresolved. V lost 0 bases, J lost 7 bases, and 8 bases lay in between. Germline-derived CDR1 and CDR2 are SGHNT and YYREEE (reference sequence). This CDR3 has 13 amino acids. This CDR3 is CASSLVPANEQFF. The CDR3 nucleotides are TGTGCCAGCAGCTTGGTCCCCGCGAATGAGCAGTTCTTC.

The V gene is TRBV9, the J gene TRBJ2-1, with no clear D. Germline CDR1 SGDLS, CDR2 YYNGEE. This CDR3 contains 13 residues. V was pared by 9 bases and J by 4 bases, with 14 bases between. CDR3 coding DNA: TGTGCCACCAGGTTACCCCTATACAATGAGCAGTTCTTC. Protein: CATRLPLYNEQFF. Variable domain in full (rest from reference TRBV9 and TRBJ2-1): DSGVTQTPKHLITATGQRVTLRCSPRSGDLSVYWYQQSLDQGLQFLIQYYNGEERAKGNILERFSAQQFPDLHSELNLSSLELGDSALYFCATRLPLYNEQFFGPGTRLTVL.

The V and J genes are TRBV9 and TRBJ2-1, with 8 bases identical to TRBD2. Per the germline V gene, CDR1 is SGDLS and CDR2 is YYNGEE. The CDR3 contains 15 residues. V shed 0 bases, J shed 6 bases, and the junction held 5 bases outside the gene matches. The CDR3 spells CASSVATGGRNEQFF. The DNA for the CDR3 is TGTGCCAGCAGCGTAGCTACGGGGGGGCGCAATGAGCAGTTCTTC.

This clone was recorded once. The V and J genes are TRBV11-2 and TRBJ2-3; 9 bases match TRBD1. The germline gives CDR1 SGHAT, CDR2 FQNNGV. The CDR3 is 15 amino acids. Trimming took 6 bases from V and 3 from J; bases not matched to a gene: 7. The CDR3 coding sequence is TGTGCCAGCAGACAAACAGGGGGCTGGACAGATACGCAGTATTTT. As protein: CASRQTGGWTDTQYF.

This clone was seen more than once but under ten times. Its ends do not fully match the called genes, so a read error is possible. CDR3 nucleotides: TGTGCTAGCAGCCCAGCAGGGGCCGGGGAGCTGTTTTTT. This codes for CASSPAGAGELFF. The chain recombines TRBV7-7 with TRBJ2-2; TRBD1 is a possible D gene (6 bases). The CDR3 has 13 amino acids. From germline, CDR1 is SSHAT and CDR2 FNYEAQ (reference sequence).

The J gene is TRBJ2-3, the V gene TRBV4-3; 9 bases fit TRBD1. Germline V gene data show CDR1 as LGHNA and CDR2 as YSLEER. The CDR3 runs 16 residues. The J segment lost 1 base and the V segment lost 0 bases, leaving 2 bases of the junction unmatched. The CDR3 DNA reads as TGCGCCAGCAGCCAAGATAGGACAGGGGGCACAGATACGCAGTATTTT. It is translated as CASSQDRTGGTDTQYF.

The V call is TRBV4-1, the J call TRBJ2-2; perhaps TRBD2 as D (6 bases). The CDR3 runs to 16 residues. Germline CDR1 MGHRA, CDR2 YSYEKL. V lost 4 bases, J lost 5 bases, and 17 bases lay in between. The CDR3 DNA is TGCGCCAGCAGCCGGGGGGACGGGACTCCTACCGGGGAGCTGTTTTTT. Amino acids: CASSRGDGTPTGELFF.

The rearrangement uses TRBV6-5 and TRBJ2-7, with D possibly being TRBD2 (5 bases). V lost 5 bases, J lost 7 bases, and 15 bases lay in between. CDR1 is MNHEY, CDR2 SVGAGI, per germline. The CDR3 is 13 amino acids. CDR3 residues: CASSLGVPTEQYF. Here the CDR3 DNA reads TGTGCCAGCAGTCTCGGGGTCCCTACTGAGCAGTACTTC.

The CDR3 nucleotides are TGTGCCAGCAGCTTCGGGACAGGGGCGGGAGGAAACACCATATATTTT. Translation: CASSFGTGAGGNTIYF. The V call is TRBV7-9, the J call TRBJ1-3, with 10 bases identical to TRBD1. Per the germline V gene, CDR1 is SEHNR and CDR2 is FQNEAQ (reference sequence). This CDR3 is 16 amino acids long. The ends lost 3 bases at V and 4 bases at J; junction bases unmatched: 6.

This chain joins TRBV7-9 and TRBJ1-3; D is possibly TRBD1 (5 bases). Germline V gene sequence: CDR1 SEHNR, CDR2 FQNEAQ (reference sequence). Trimming cost V 6 bases and J 4 bases, with 19 bases left between them. The CDR3 spans 16 residues. CDR3 bases: TGTGCCAGCAGTTTATCTCAAGGGGTGGCAGGAAACACCATATATTTT. This gives the protein CASSLSQGVAGNTIYF.

This sequence joins TRBV18 and TRBJ1-2, with D maybe TRBD1 (5 bases). The CDR3 loop spans 14 amino acids. Germline CDR1 and CDR2: KGHSH and LQKENI. V lost 2 bases and J lost 7, with 14 bases in between. As DNA, the CDR3 is TGTGCCAGCTCACCAATGGAGGGGCCGGCTGGCTACACCTTC. Amino acids: CASSPMEGPAGYTF.

The chain carries TRBV5-8 and TRBJ2-3, with 7 nucleotides matching TRBD1. Germline V gene data show CDR1 as SGHTS and CDR2 as YDEGEE. The CDR3 has 15 residues. The V segment lost 2 bases and the J segment 5 bases; nucleotides outside the gene matches: 8. Here the CDR3 reads CASSLGGREVDTQYF. The CDR3 DNA sequence: TGTGCCAGCAGCTTAGGGGGCCGAGAAGTAGATACGCAGTATTTT.

This chain uses TRBV7-2 with TRBJ1-1; D is possibly TRBD1 (5 bases). V dropped 2 bases and J dropped 1 base, with 8 bases sitting between them. CDR3 length: 14 amino acids. CDR1 is SGHTA and CDR2 is FQGNSA in the germline V gene. CDR3 bases: TGTGCCAGCAGCTTATCCGGGGGGAACACTGAAGCTTTCTTT. This sequence encodes CASSLSGGNTEAFF.

The CDR3 protein is CAKQGTTNEKLFF. As DNA, the CDR3 is TGTGCCAAACAGGGGACAACTAATGAAAAACTGTTTTTT. The rearrangement links TRBV2 to TRBJ1-4; 7 bases map to TRBD1. Unmatched junction bases numbered 2, after V lost 10 bases and J lost 0 bases. The CDR3 runs to 13 residues. Looked up from germline, CDR1 is SNHLY and CDR2 is FYNNEI. Full variable domain (missing parts from reference TRBV2 and TRBJ1-4): EPEVTQTPSHQVTQMGQEVILRCVPISNHLYFYWYRQILGQKVEFLVSFYNNEISEKSEIFDDQFSVERPDGSNFTLKIRSTKLEDSAMYFCAKQGTTNEKLFFGSGTQLSVL.

The rearrangement joins TRBV10-3 to TRBJ1-1; 8 bases map to TRBD1. This CDR3 spans 15 amino acids. V lost 3 bases and J lost 7; bases outside the gene matches: 10. Germline CDR1 and CDR2: ENHRY and SYGVKD. DNA for the CDR3: TGTGCCATCAGTGACCCCGCTTACGGGACAGGTGAAGCTTTCTTT. It is translated as CAISDPAYGTGEAFF.

The rearrangement joins TRBV2 to TRBJ2-1, with TRBD2 as a possible D gene (5 bases). Germline CDR1 and CDR2: SNHLY and FYNNEI. This CDR3 has 16 residues. V lost 6 bases and J lost 0, with 15 bases in between. The CDR3 loop reads CASRVTAVDSYNEQFF. The CDR3 region has the DNA TGTGCCAGCAGGGTAACAGCGGTGGACTCCTACAATGAGCAGTTCTTC.

The chain combines TRBV7-3 with TRBJ2-1, with TRBD2 matching 12 bases. V lost 5 bases to trimming and J lost 6 bases; unmatched junction nucleotides: 8. The germline gives CDR1 SGHTA, CDR2 FQGTGA. The CDR3 has 16 amino acids. The CDR3 loop reads CASSPKLAGGFNEQFF. The DNA of the CDR3 is TGTGCCAGCAGCCCCAAACTAGCGGGAGGCTTCAATGAGCAGTTCTTC.